Included here is one TCR beta chain sequence, with context. Assay used: immunoSEQ multiplex PCR; TCRdb lists only in-frame clones, some missing. The data hold about 38,000 clones, with 60% to 75% observed a single time. Germline V gene lookup returns CDR1 SEHNR and CDR2 FQNEAQ (reference sequence). Trimming cost V 4 bases and J 1 base; bases outside gene matches: 9. The CDR3 consists of 16 residues. The data were obtained in a study of radiotherapy plus CTLA-4 blockade in lung cancer. The sample was peripheral blood, taken from a patient treated with radiotherapy plus ipilimumab. This clonotype was sampled from a human donor with non-small cell lung cancer who had stable disease on radiotherapy plus ipilimumab. This chain joins TRBV7-9 and TRBJ1-1, with 7 bases that match TRBD1. In DNA form, the CDR3 reads TGTGCCAGCAGCTCCCTTCAGGGACAGCCGAACACTGAAGCTTTCTTT. Translated: CASSSLQGQPNTEAFF.